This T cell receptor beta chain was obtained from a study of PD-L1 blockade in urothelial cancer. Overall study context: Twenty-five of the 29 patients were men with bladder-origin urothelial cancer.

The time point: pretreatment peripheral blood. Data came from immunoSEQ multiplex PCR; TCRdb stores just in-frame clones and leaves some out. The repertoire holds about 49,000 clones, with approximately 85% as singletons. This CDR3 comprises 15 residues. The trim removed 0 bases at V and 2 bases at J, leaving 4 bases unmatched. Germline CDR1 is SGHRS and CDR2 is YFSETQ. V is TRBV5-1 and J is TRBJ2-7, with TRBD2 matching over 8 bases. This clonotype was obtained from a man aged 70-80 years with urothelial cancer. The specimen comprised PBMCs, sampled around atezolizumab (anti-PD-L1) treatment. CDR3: CASSLDGGGTYEQYF. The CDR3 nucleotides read TGCGCCAGCAGCTTGGACGGGGGGGGAACCTACGAGCAGTACTTC.